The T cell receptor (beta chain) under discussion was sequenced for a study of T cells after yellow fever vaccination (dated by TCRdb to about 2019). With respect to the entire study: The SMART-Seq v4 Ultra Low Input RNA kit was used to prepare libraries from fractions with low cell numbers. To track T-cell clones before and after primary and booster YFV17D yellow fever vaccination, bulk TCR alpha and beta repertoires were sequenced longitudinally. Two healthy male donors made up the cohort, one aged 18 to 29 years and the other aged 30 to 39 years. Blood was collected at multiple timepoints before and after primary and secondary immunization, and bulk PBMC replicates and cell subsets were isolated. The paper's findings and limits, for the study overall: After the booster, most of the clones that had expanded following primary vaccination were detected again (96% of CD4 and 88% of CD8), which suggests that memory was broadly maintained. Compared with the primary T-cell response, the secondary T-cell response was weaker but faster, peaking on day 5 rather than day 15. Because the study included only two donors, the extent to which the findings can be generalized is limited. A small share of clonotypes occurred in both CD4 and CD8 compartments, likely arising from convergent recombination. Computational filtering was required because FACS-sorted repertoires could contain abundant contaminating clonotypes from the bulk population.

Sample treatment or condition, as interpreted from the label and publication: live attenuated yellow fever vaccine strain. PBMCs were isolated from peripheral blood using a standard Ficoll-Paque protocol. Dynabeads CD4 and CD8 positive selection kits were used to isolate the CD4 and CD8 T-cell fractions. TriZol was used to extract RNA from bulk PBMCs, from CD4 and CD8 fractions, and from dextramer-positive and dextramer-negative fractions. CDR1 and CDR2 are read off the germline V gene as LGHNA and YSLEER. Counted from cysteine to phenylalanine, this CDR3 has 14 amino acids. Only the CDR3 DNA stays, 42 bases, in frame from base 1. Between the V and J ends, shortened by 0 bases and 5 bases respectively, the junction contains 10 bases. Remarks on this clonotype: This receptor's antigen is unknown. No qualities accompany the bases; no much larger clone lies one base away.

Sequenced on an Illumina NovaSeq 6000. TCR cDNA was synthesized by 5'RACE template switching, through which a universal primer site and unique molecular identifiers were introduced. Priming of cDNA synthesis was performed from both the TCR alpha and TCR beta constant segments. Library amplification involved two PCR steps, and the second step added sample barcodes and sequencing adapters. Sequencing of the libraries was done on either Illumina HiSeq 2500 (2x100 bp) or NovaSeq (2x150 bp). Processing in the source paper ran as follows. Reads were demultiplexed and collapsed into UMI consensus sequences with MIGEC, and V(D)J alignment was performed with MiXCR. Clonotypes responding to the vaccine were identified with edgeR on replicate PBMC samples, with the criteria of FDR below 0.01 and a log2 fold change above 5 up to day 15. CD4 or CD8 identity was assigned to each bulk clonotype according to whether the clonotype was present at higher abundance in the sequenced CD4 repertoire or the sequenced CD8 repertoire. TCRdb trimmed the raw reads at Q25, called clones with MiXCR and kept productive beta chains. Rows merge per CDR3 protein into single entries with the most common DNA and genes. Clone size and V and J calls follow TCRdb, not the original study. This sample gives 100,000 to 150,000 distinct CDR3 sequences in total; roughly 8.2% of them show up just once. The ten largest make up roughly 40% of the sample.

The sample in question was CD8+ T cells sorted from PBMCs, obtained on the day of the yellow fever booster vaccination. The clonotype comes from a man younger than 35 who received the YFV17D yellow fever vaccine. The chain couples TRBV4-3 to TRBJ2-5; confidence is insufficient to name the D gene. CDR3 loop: CASSQEGWVETQYF. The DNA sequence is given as TGCGCCAGCAGCCAAGAAGGGTGGGTGGAGACCCAGTACTTC.